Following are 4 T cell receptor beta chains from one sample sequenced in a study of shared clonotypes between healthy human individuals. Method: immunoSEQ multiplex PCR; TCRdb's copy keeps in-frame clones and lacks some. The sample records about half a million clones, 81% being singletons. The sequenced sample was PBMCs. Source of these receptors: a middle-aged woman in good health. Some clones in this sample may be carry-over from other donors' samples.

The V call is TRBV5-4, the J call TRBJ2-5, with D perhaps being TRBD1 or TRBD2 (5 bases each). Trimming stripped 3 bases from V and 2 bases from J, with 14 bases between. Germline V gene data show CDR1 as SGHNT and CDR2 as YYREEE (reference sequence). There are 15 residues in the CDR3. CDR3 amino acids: CASSSEAGRQETQYF. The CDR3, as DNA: TGTGCCAGCAGCTCGGAGGCAGGGCGGCAAGAGACCCAGTACTTC.

CDR3 in amino acids: CASSLPGEGPDTQYF. In nucleotides, the CDR3 is TGTGCCAGCAGCTTGCCGGGAGAGGGTCCCGATACGCAGTATTTT. The V gene is TRBV5-4, the J gene TRBJ2-3, with D maybe TRBD2 (6 bases). The germline CDR1 and CDR2 sequences are SGHNT and YYREEE (reference sequence). The CDR3 loop spans 15 amino acids. Trimming removed 1 base from V and 6 bases from J, with 15 bases in between.

Written as DNA, the CDR3 is TGCGCCAGCAGCGGGGGCCTTCAAGAGACCCAGTACTTC. It codes for CASSGGLQETQYF. The V call is TRBV5-1, the J call TRBJ2-5, with a possible D match to TRBD1 (6 bases). V was pared by 4 bases and J by 2 bases, with 9 bases between. Germline V gene data show CDR1 as SGHRS and CDR2 as YFSETQ. The CDR3 runs 13 residues.

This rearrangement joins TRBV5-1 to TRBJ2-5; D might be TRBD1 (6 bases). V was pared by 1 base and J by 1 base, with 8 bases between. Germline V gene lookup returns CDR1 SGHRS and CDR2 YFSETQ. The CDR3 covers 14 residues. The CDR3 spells CASSLTGLQETQYF. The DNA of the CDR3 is TGCGCCAGCAGCTTGACAGGGCTCCAAGAGACCCAGTACTTC.